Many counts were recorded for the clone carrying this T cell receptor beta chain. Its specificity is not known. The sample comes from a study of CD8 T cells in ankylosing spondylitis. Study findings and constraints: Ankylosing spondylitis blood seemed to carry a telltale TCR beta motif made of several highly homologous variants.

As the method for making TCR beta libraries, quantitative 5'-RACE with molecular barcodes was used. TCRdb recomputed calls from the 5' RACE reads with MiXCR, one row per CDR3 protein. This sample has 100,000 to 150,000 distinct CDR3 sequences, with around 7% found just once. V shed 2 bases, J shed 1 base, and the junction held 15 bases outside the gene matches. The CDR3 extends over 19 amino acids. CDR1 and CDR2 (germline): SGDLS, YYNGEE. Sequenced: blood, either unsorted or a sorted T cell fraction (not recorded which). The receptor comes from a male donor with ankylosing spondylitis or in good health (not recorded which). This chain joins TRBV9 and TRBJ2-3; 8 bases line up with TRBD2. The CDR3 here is CASSVRHLLGGAGTDTQYF. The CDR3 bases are TGTGCCAGCAGCGTCCGTCATCTTCTCGGGGGGGCGGGCACAGATACGCAGTATTTT.